Sequencing of this TCR beta chain was carried out in a study of T cell responses to AZD1222 COVID-19 vaccine (dated by TCRdb to the early 2020s). Notes on the research overall: Because spike-specific TCR depth and breadth did not differ between the two schedules, AZD1222 recipients who got a second dose at roughly 4 weeks were pooled with those who got a second dose at roughly 12 weeks. Trial participants were enrolled by age into 18-55, 56-69 and 70-plus year subgroups, with roughly 160, 29 and 62 TCR-sequenced participants respectively. A total of approximately 230 trial participants underwent TCR sequencing, of whom 200 to 220 received two doses of AZD1222 and roughly 25 received two doses of the MenACWY control vaccine. The paper's findings and limits, for the study overall: In the small 56-69-year group, the increase in depth fell short of significance, most likely because of low power. Participants were mostly white British, with more females than males. The authors suggested clonal diversity may have been underestimated. Epitopes outside the regions mutated in the B.1.351 and B.1.1.7 variants were reportedly recognized by nearly half of the unique spike-specific TCRs. No day 14 peak-response samples were available, so repertoires were characterized only after the peak T cell response. Conclusions about previously exposed vaccinees are limited because only five to seven AZD1222 recipients were SARS-CoV-2 seropositive at baseline. A significant rise in spike-specific TCR breadth and depth was observed after two AZD1222 doses relative to day 0 and relative to MenACWY recipients. The whole spike protein was spanned by vaccine-associated CD4 TCRs, and dominant responses were seen in regions 160-218 and 743-854.

Interpreted using the paper, the time point label stands for: baseline before first vaccination. Vaccinee samples came from UK trials COV001 and COV002, including a single-blind randomized controlled phase 2/3 trial of AZD1222 (ChAdOx1 nCoV-19) in healthy adults. For TCRbeta chain sequencing, PBMC samples were collected from trial participants at day 0 and at day 28 after the second dose. Trimming takes 5 bases from V and 0 bases from J, and the germline ends sit 11 bases apart. For CDR1 and CDR2, the germline V gene lists MNHEY and SVGAGI. The CDR3 sequence holds 15 residues, the cysteine and phenylalanine included. Solely the CDR3 DNA is kept, with 45 bases framed from the first base. The CDR3 regions of human TCRbeta chains were analyzed by immunosequencing. On the study's bioinformatics: TCRs in the repertoires were matched against a reference library of SARS-CoV-2-specific TCRs that had been generated with the MIRA antigen-specificity platform. Breadth meant the fraction of unique TCRs that were SARS-CoV-2-associated, whereas depth meant the fraction of total T cells that were SARS-CoV-2-associated. Using the MIRA data, each spike-specific TCR was mapped to the spike region that the TCR reacts to and placed in a CD4 or CD8 class. Log10-transformed breadth and depth values were compared by one-way ANOVA with Sidak's multiple comparisons tests. In TCRdb, the immuneACCESS table is reduced to in-frame sequences with V and J assigned. These tables do not hold every clone; where another copy was compared, an unresolved V gene accounts for under half, and the others remain unexplained. That table is the source of V, J and clone size, and D and trimming were worked out from the DNA. Across this sample there are over 60,000 clones, with more than 75% seen only once. The ten top clones hold around 24% of the sample.

Turning to this clone: The antigen it binds to is not known. No base qualities exist here, and no much larger clone lies one base off it.

Sequencing used peripheral blood, obtained on day 0 of AZD1222 vaccination. The receptor was isolated from an adult in good health. Here the chain combines TRBV6-5 and TRBJ1-3; possibly the D gene is TRBD1, per 6 matching bases. Here the CDR3 is given as CASSRGQLSGNTIYF. At the DNA level, the sequence is TGTGCCAGCAGTCGAGGACAGCTCTCTGGAAACACCATATATTTT.